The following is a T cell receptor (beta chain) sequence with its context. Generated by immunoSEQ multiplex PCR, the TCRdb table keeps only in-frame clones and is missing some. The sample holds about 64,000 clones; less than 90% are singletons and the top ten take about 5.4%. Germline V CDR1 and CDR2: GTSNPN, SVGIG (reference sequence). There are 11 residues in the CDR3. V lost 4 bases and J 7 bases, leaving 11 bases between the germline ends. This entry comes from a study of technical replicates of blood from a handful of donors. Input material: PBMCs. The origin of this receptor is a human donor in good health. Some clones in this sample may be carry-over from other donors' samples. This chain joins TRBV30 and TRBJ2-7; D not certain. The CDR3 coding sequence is TGTGCCTGGACCGAGAGAAGTGAGCAGTACTTC. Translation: CAWTERSEQYF.